Listed below are T cell receptor beta chains from one sample, sequenced in a study of blood T cells in healthy people across ages. TCRdb re-called the 5' RACE reads with MiXCR, one entry per CDR3 protein. The table lists hundreds of thousands of distinct CDR3 sequences, 40% to 45% of them singletons, with 20% to 25% in the top ten. Sequenced input: blood. The source is a woman between 55 and 75 years old in good health. Both conserved end residues are trimmed from each CDR3.

j_call	v_call	cdr3_aa
TRBJ2-7	TRBV27	TSSLGGLAEQQY
.	TRBV10-3	AISEKEVASGGTQY
TRBJ1-4	TRBV6-5	ASSRGKGGNEKLF
TRBJ2-1	TRBV4-1	ASSHPGLAGGYSYNEQF
TRBJ2-4	TRBV20-1	SARVTGENIQY
TRBJ2-3	TRBV20-1	SASPPGHWGTDTQY
TRBJ2-7	TRBV9	ASSVAPSYEQY
TRBJ2-7	TRBV12-3/TRBV12-4	ASRTTRSLEQY
TRBJ1-2	TRBV30	AWIMDYGYT
TRBJ2-5	TRBV12-3/TRBV12-4	ASSASGGQETQY
TRBJ1-4	TRBV7-8	ASSVRGEANEKLF
TRBJ1-3	TRBV20-1	SARDQGAGDTIY
TRBJ2-5	TRBV5-1	ASSQLQGLQETQY
TRBJ1-1	TRBV7-8	ASSLGETGEAF
TRBJ2-5	TRBV19	ASSTGNTPQETQY
TRBJ2-3	TRBV20-1	SARGRTAEDTQY
TRBJ1-1	TRBV7-9	ASSSSDPGHTEAF
TRBJ2-3	TRBV12-3/TRBV12-4	ASSLARPSGGQSTDTQY
TRBJ2-3	TRBV27	ASSLGPPGQTSTDTQY
TRBJ2-1	TRBV7-3	ASSQQPGTSGIFGNEQF
TRBJ2-3	TRBV11-3	ASSLGTVEFSTQY
TRBJ2-7	TRBV25-1	AGSEIDRQY
TRBJ2-5	TRBV20-1	SATANTAENVY
TRBJ1-2	TRBV6-1	ASSEVKSGSGCT
.	TRBV6-2/TRBV6-3	ASSYIEGNQGTQY
TRBJ2-7	TRBV4-2	ASSQDSRDEQY
TRBJ2-7	TRBV11-2	ASSPRDRISYEQY
TRBJ1-5	TRBV7-3	ASSLDGYQPQH
TRBJ2-5	TRBV20-1	SALPIVAGEETQY
TRBJ1-2	TRBV5-6	ANSPQGAGSYGYT
TRBJ2-1	TRBV7-2	ASSHRAASGTYNEQF
TRBJ2-3	TRBV7-6	ASSKRQGNTDTQY
TRBJ1-5	TRBV6-2/TRBV6-3	ASRQGGGHQPQH